The present T cell receptor beta chain was sequenced within a study of OX40 agonist ivuxolimab in advanced cancers. On the study more broadly: Patients received intravenous ivuxolimab every 2 weeks at 0.01 to 10 mg/kg.

Peripheral blood came from all dose cohorts at three timepoints. Study-level findings and limits: Blood T cells, both CD4+ and CD8+, expanded clonally by week 6 at 0.1 to 3.0 mg/kg. Some nonresponders additionally presented with little normalized T-cell clonal expansion.

Germline loops: CDR1 MNHEY, CDR2 SMNVEV (reference sequence). V gave up 4 bases and J gave up 5 bases; unmatched junction bases: 11. This CDR3 is built from 19 residues. Clones were sequenced by immunoSEQ multiplex PCR, and TCRdb holds only the in-frame ones, with some missing. The sample contains 2,000 or so clones, over 70% of which appear only once. In its sample, this clone was seen a few times. The target antigen is unknown. Sequencing was performed on CD4+ or CD8+ T cells sorted from blood, taken in a trial of the OX40 agonist ivuxolimab. The rearrangement uses TRBV27 and TRBJ2-1, with 16 bases that match TRBD2. This sequence originates from an adult with an advanced solid tumor such as melanoma, head and neck, liver or kidney cancer. In nucleotides, the CDR3 is TGTGCCAGCAGTTCCCTTTCGGGACTAGCGGGAGGGTCAGACAATGAGCAGTTCTTC. Translating gives CASSSLSGLAGGSDNEQFF.